This TCR beta chain came from a study of shared clonotypes between healthy human individuals. Study-level background: Per donor, three plates held CD4 naive cells, three held CD4 memory, two held CD8 naive and one held CD8 memory.

Source study methods: Junction-only sequences without quality scores were provided by ImmunoSEQ, so filtering was different. The assay was immunoSEQ multiplex PCR, and TCRdb's table has in-frame clones only and misses some. The DNA gave D and trimming, while V, J and clone size come from that table. The sample includes about 600,000 clones, 95% to 96% of them seen just once. Points on this clone: Its antigen is not identified. The same CDR3 also results from other DNA sequences found in this sample.

Naive CD8 cells, CD45RO-negative and positively selected for CCR7, excluded terminally differentiated effector memory CD45RA+ cells. Trimming took 3 bases from V and 0 from J, leaving 6 bases between them. This CDR3 comprises 14 residues. Germline CDR1 and CDR2: PRHDT and FYEKMQ (reference sequence). Notes on the study in general: A handful of donors held about 4.6% of naive CD4 clonotypes in common.

The specimen was naive CD8+ T cells sorted from blood. This rearrangement joins TRBV13 to TRBJ2-1; possible D gene TRBD2, 5 bases. The sequence derives from a woman in her 30s in good health. In DNA, the CDR3 is TGTGCCAGCAGCTTGGGGAGCTCCTACAATGAGCAGTTCTTC. As protein: CASSLGSSYNEQFF.